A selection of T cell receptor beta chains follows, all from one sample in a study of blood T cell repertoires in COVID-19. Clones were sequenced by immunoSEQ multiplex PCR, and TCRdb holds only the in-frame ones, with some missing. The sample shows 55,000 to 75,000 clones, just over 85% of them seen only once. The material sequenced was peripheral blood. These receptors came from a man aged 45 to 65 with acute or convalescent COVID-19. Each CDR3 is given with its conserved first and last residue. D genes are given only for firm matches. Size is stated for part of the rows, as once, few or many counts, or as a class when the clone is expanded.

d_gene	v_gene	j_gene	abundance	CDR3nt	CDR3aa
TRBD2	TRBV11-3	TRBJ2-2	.	TGTGCCAGCAGCTTTAAGCGGGAGTTTGTCACCGGGGAGCTGTTTTTT	CASSFKREFVTGELFF
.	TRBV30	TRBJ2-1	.	TGTGCCTGGAGTGTACTCTTATACAATGAGCAGTTCTTC	CAWSVLLYNEQFF
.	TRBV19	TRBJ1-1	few	TGTGCCAGTAGCCAACCCCGGACACCCAACACTGAAGCTTTCTTT	CASSQPRTPNTEAFF
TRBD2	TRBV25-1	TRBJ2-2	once	TGTGCCAGCAGTGAATGGACTAGCGGAACTACCGGGGAGCTGTTTTTT	CASSEWTSGTTGELFF
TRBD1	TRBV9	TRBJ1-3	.	TGTGCCAGCAGCCTCGGGACAGGGGGAGACACCATATATTTT	CASSLGTGGDTIYF
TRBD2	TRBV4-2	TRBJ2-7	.	TGTGCCAGCAGCCAAGAGGGAGGACTAGCGGGGGGGTACGAGCAGTACTTC	CASSQEGGLAGGYEQYF
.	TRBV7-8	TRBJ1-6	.	TGTGCCAGCAGCTTTTTTCGACAGGCCGGGGCCCTCCACTTT	CASSFFRQAGALHF
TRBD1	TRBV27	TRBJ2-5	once	TGTGCCAGCAGTTTCACTCGACAGGGAATCTGGCCAGAGACCCAGTACTTC	CASSFTRQGIWPETQYF
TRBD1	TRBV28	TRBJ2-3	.	TGTGCCAGCAGTTTAAGAGGACAGGGCTTGAAAGATACGCAGTATTTT	CASSLRGQGLKDTQYF
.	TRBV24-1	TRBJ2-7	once	TGTGCCACCAGTGATCCATCCATTACACGGTACTTC	CATSDPSITRYF
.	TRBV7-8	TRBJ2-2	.	TGTGCCAGCAGCTTAGCCAGGGTCGGCACCGGGGAGCTGTTTTTT	CASSLARVGTGELFF
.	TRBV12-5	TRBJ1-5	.	TGTGCTAGTGGTTTAGGGGCTCTCCAGCCCCAGCATTTT	CASGLGALQPQHF
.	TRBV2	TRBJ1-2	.	TGTGCCAGCGCGAGGGAATCTAACTATGGCTACACCTTC	CASARESNYGYTF
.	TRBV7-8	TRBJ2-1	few	TGTGCCAGCAGCTTAGCGCAGGGCGGTTCGAGGCAGTTCTTC	CASSLAQGGSRQFF
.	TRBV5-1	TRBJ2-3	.	TGCGCCAGCAGCTTGGCCGAACGGACTTTCACAGATACGCAGTATTTT	CASSLAERTFTDTQYF
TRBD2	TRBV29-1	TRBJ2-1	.	TGCAGCGTTGGACCTCCCACGACTAGCCGCAACAATGAGCAGTTCTTC	CSVGPPTTSRNNEQFF
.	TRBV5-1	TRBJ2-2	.	TGCGCCAGCAGCTTGGGGATCAATCGGGACACCGGGGAGCTGTTTTTT	CASSLGINRDTGELFF
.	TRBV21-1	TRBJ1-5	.	TGTGCCAGCAGCAGGGAGTATAGCAATCAGCCCCAGCATTTT	CASSREYSNQPQHF
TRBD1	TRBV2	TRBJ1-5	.	TGTGCCAGCACCGGGACAGGGAATCAGCCCCAGCATTTT	CASTGTGNQPQHF
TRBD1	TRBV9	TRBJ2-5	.	TGTGCCAGCAGCCCCATAGCCTTACCGGGACAGAAAGAGACCCAGTACTTC	CASSPIALPGQKETQYF
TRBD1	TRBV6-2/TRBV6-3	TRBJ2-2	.	TGTGCCAGCAGTCCAGTCCGGACAGGGGACACCGGGGAGCTGTTTTTT	CASSPVRTGDTGELFF
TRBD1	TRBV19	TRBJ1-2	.	TGTGCCAGTAGTAATGGACAGGGCTTCACCTATGGCTACACCTTC	CASSNGQGFTYGYTF
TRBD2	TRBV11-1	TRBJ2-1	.	TGTGCCAGCAGCTTATGGGGGGGTTCCTACAATGAGCAGTTCTTC	CASSLWGGSYNEQFF
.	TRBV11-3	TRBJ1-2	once	TGTGCCAGCAGCACCGCTTCGACTTATAGTGGCTACACCTTC	CASSTASTYSGYTF
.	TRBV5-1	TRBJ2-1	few	TGCGCCAGCAGCTTACAGGGTCGGGAGCAGTTCTTC	CASSLQGREQFF
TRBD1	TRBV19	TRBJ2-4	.	TGTGCCAGTAGTATAGAACCGGGGACAGTGCGTCCTATTCAGTACTTC	CASSIEPGTVRPIQYF
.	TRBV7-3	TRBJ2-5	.	TGTGCCAGCAGCCCCTCCCGCAGGGGAGAGACCCAGTACTTC	CASSPSRRGETQYF
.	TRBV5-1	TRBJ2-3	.	TGCGCCAGCAGCCAACTTGGGCAGGGGCCGGCAGATACGCAGTATTTT	CASSQLGQGPADTQYF
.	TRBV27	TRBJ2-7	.	TGTGCCAGCAGTTTTACGGCAGGGTTCTACGAGCAGTACTTC	CASSFTAGFYEQYF
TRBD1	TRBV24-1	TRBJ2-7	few	TGTGCCACCAGTGGACAGGGTCGTGGGGACGAGCAGTACTTC	CATSGQGRGDEQYF
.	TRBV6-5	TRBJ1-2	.	TGTGCCAACTCAGCGTCCAGCTTTGGCTACACCTTC	CANSASSFGYTF
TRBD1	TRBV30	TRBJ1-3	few	TGTGCCTCGTACAGGGGAACGGATGGAAACACCATATATTTT	CASYRGTDGNTIYF
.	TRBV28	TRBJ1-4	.	TGTGCCAGCAGCTCCAGACAGGTTGCAACTAATGAAAAACTGTTTTTT	CASSSRQVATNEKLFF
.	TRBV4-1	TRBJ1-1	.	TGCGCCAGCAGCCACTCCGGGACACAGAGAGCTTTCTTT	CASSHSGTQRAFF
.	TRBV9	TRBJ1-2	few	TGTGCCAGCAGCGGCTTGGACAGCACCTTC	CASSGLDSTF
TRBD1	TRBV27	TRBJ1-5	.	TGTGCCAGCAGCCCGGACAGGGAAGGGGAGCCCCAGCATTTT	CASSPDREGEPQHF
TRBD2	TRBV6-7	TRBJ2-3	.	TGTGCCAGCAGGTCCGGGACTAGCAGGGATACGCAGTATTTT	CASRSGTSRDTQYF
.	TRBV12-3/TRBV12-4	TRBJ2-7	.	TGTGCCAGCGCTTGGGCCTCAGACGAGCAGTACTTC	CASAWASDEQYF
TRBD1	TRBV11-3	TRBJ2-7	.	TGTGCCAGCAGCCTGCAGGGGGACGGTGGCTACGAGCAGTACTTC	CASSLQGDGGYEQYF
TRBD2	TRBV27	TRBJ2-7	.	TGTGCCAGCAGTTTTGGGGGAGGGCCTCACTACGAGCAGTACTTC	CASSFGGGPHYEQYF
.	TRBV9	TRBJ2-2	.	TGTGCCAGCAGCCCGAGGGGAGGCGCGAACACCGGGGAGCTGTTTTTT	CASSPRGGANTGELFF
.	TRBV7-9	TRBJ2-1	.	TGTGCCAGCAGCCGAGGGGGCTCCTACAATGAGCAGTTCTTC	CASSRGGSYNEQFF
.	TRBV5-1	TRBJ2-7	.	TGCGCCAGCAGCTTGGGTCCGGACAGCTCCTACGAGCAGTACTTC	CASSLGPDSSYEQYF
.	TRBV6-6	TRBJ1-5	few	TGTGCCAGCATTGAGGGCAGGGGAGCCCCCCAGCATTTT	CASIEGRGAPQHF
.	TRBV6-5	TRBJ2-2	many	TGTGCCAGCAGTTACTCGAGTTGGAACACCGGGGAGCTGTTTTTT	CASSYSSWNTGELFF
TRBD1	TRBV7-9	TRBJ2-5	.	TGTGCCAGCAGCTTCCTCCCCGACAGGGGCGAGACCCAGTACTTC	CASSFLPDRGETQYF